One sample yielded the 16 T cell receptor beta chains listed below, sequenced in a study of T cells after posttransplantation cyclophosphamide. TCRdb keeps only in-frame clones here, not all; method: immunoSEQ multiplex PCR. Recorded here are roughly 32,000 clones, none singletons. The sample taken for sequencing was PBMCs. Receptors originate from a woman aged 25 to 39 in good health and a related stem cell transplant donor.

The chain is built from TRBV7-7 and TRBJ2-2; D possibly corresponds to TRBD1 (6 bases). CDR3 length: 16 residues. V lost 4 bases and J 2 bases, leaving 14 bases between the germline ends. Germline loops: CDR1 SSHAT, CDR2 FNYEAQ (reference sequence). The CDR3 sequence is CASSSGRTVNTGELFF. The CDR3 nucleotides read TGTGCCAGCAGCTCTGGAAGGACAGTTAACACCGGGGAGCTGTTTTTT. The entire variable domain, with the rest obtained from reference TRBV7-7 and TRBJ2-2, is as follows: GAGVSQSPRYKVTKRGQDVTLRCDPISSHATLYWYQQALGQGPEFLTYFNYEAQPDKSGLPSDRFSAERPEGSISTLTIQRTEQRDSAMYRCASSSGRTVNTGELFFGEGSRLTVL.

In its sample, this clone was seen many times. The CDR3 reads CASSEAAGGGTEAFF. The CDR3, as DNA: TGTGCCAGCAGTGAAGCGGCAGGGGGAGGAACTGAAGCTTTCTTT. The chain uses TRBV6-1 and TRBJ1-1; 7 nucleotides align to TRBD1. Trimming at V came to 0 bases and at J to 5 bases, leaving 6 bases not matched to a gene. The CDR3 runs to 15 residues. Germline CDR1 reads MNHNS; CDR2 reads SASEGT.

The chain recombines TRBV9 with TRBJ2-3; 11 bases map to TRBD2. Germline lookup yields CDR1 SGDLS and CDR2 YYNGEE. CDR3 length: 15 residues. The trim removed 4 bases at V and 9 bases at J, leaving 10 bases unmatched. The CDR3, as DNA: TGTGCCAGCAGCCCAACCCCGACTAGCGGGGAGACGCAGTATTTT. This sequence encodes CASSPTPTSGETQYF.

There are a few counts of this clone. The V gene is TRBV12-3 or TRBV12-4, the J gene TRBJ2-3; the match to TRBD2 covers 8 bases. J lost 3 bases, V lost 6 bases, and 11 bases had no gene match. This CDR3 spans 16 amino acids. The CDR3 DNA reads as TGTGCCAGCAGGGCCCCGGGGGGGGGTGGGACAGATACGCAGTATTTT. This translates into CASRAPGGGGTDTQYF.

This clone occurred many times. The chain links TRBV4-2 to TRBJ2-7; D unclear. The CDR3 loop spans 13 amino acids. Trimming shortened V by 1 base and J by 3 bases, and 7 bases separated the two germline ends. The germline CDR1 and CDR2 sequences are LGHNA and YNFKEQ. The CDR3 here is CASSQGPFYEQYF. The CDR3 DNA sequence: TGTGCCAGCAGCCAAGGTCCTTTCTACGAGCAGTACTTC.

This clone was detected ten times or more. The rearrangement joins TRBV11-2 to TRBJ2-1; 7 bases align to TRBD2. The CDR3 has 16 residues. Germline values: CDR1 SGHAT, CDR2 FQNNGV. V lost 5 bases, J lost 1 base, and 8 bases stayed unmatched. The CDR3 spells CASSLTQGGSYNEQFF. In DNA, the CDR3 is TGTGCCAGCAGCCTAACCCAGGGAGGGTCCTACAATGAGCAGTTCTTC.

The sample holds a few counts of this clone. The rearrangement uses TRBV12-3 or TRBV12-4 and TRBJ1-2, with 9 positions matching TRBD1. The CDR3 length is 15 residues. The V gene end was trimmed by 5 bases and the J gene end by 8 bases; junction bases not matched to a gene: 12. CDR3 sequence: CASSPPLQGARGYTF. The CDR3 bases are TGTGCCAGCAGTCCCCCGCTACAGGGGGCGCGCGGCTACACCTTC.

The CDR3 is CASSFVNTGDYGYTF. CDR3 nucleotides: TGCGCCAGCAGCTTCGTTAATACAGGGGACTATGGCTACACCTTC. The genes are TRBV5-1 and TRBJ1-2; 7 positions match TRBD1. After removal of 2 bases from V and 3 bases from J, the junction contained 7 bases not matched to a gene. CDR1 SGHRS and CDR2 YFSETQ come from the germline V gene. The CDR3 sequence is 15 residues long. The full variable domain, with the rest looked up from reference TRBV5-1 and TRBJ1-2, is KAGVTQTPRYLIKTRGQQVTLSCSPISGHRSVSWYQQTPGQGLQFLFEYFSETQRNKGNFPGRFSGRQFSNSRSEMNVSTLELGDSALYLCASSFVNTGDYGYTFGSGTRLTVV.

This clone turned up a few times. The rearrangement uses TRBV25-1 and TRBJ1-1, with D possibly being TRBD1 (6 bases). The CDR3 contains 13 residues. Trimming shortened V by 5 bases and J by 3 bases, and 10 bases separated the two germline ends. The germline V gene encodes CDR1 MGHDK and CDR2 SYGVNS. In nucleotides, the CDR3 is TGTGCCAGCAGTATTGGACAGCACACTGAAGCTTTCTTT. As protein: CASSIGQHTEAFF.

This clone was observed many times. V and J are TRBV19 and TRBJ2-3; 13 nucleotides line up with TRBD2. V trimming: 4 bases; J trimming: 4 bases; junction bases outside the gene matches: 5. The CDR3 sequence is 16 residues long. CDR1 is LNHDA and CDR2 is SQIVND in the germline V gene (reference sequence). CDR3 sequence reads: CASSRGLAGKSDTQYF. CDR3 DNA: TGTGCCAGTAGTAGGGGACTAGCGGGGAAATCAGATACGCAGTATTTT.

The sample holds many counts of this clone. The chain joins TRBV5-1 to TRBJ1-2; D might be TRBD1 (5 bases). CDR3 length: 16 amino acids. Trimming stripped 2 bases from V and 4 bases from J, with 18 bases between. Germline CDR1 is SGHRS and CDR2 is YFSETQ. CDR3 nucleotides: TGCGCCAGCAGCTTAAGTACAGGTCAAGGAGTCTATGGCTACACCTTC. Its protein product is CASSLSTGQGVYGYTF.

This clone turned up a few times. This chain links TRBV24-1 with TRBJ2-5, with 9 bases aligning to TRBD1. The CDR3 consists of 17 residues. The germline V gene has CDR1 KGHDR and CDR2 SFDVKD. The junction had 10 bases not matched to a gene; V was cut back by 3 bases and J by 3 bases. In DNA, the CDR3 is TGTGCCACCAGTGATCGGGAACAGGGGGCGAGCGAAGAGACCCAGTACTTC. Translation: CATSDREQGASEETQYF.

The chain is built from TRBV12-3 or TRBV12-4 and TRBJ2-7; 10 nucleotides agree with TRBD1. V shed 5 bases and J 4 bases; nucleotides not matched to a gene: 14. This CDR3 comprises 17 residues. This CDR3 reads CASSRGWGTGEIYEQYF. The CDR3 coding sequence is TGTGCCAGCAGTAGGGGATGGGGGACAGGGGAAATTTACGAGCAGTACTTC.

This clone was seen more than once but under ten times. The chain combines TRBV4-2 with TRBJ1-5, with D possibly matching TRBD1 (5 bases). V gave up 0 bases and J gave up 6 bases, with 18 bases separating them. Germline assignment: CDR1 LGHNA and CDR2 YNFKEQ. This CDR3 has 17 amino acids. CDR3 DNA: TGTGCCAGCAGCCAAGACCTCAATTCACGGGGGGGTCAGCCCCAGCATTTT. Amino acids: CASSQDLNSRGGQPQHF.

There are many counts of this clone. The V and J genes are TRBV10-1 and TRBJ1-2, with D maybe TRBD1 (5 bases). CDR3 length: 13 residues. V gave up 3 bases and J gave up 6 bases, with 11 bases separating them. Germline V gene lookup returns CDR1 WNHNN and CDR2 SYGVQD (reference sequence). In DNA, the CDR3 is TGCGCCAGCAGTGAAGGGACTTCTGATGGCTACACCTTC. This sequence encodes CASSEGTSDGYTF.

This clone was seen ten or more times. The gene calls are TRBV6-5 and TRBJ1-4, with 7 bases identical to TRBD1. Germline values: CDR1 MNHEY, CDR2 SVGAGI. Losses at the gene ends were 5 bases for V and 4 bases for J; bases not matched to a gene: 7. The CDR3 contains 15 residues. In DNA form, the CDR3 reads TGTGCCAGCAGTCCCGACAGGGCGGGTAATGAAAAACTGTTTTTT. Its translation is CASSPDRAGNEKLFF.